This is a list of T cell receptor beta chains from one sample in a study of CD8+ T cells in alopecia areata. The table came from immunoSEQ multiplex PCR; TCRdb's copy has only in-frame clones and leaves some out. The sample holds around 100,000 clones, 41% seen once. The sequencing input was CD4+ T cells sorted from blood. The receptors shown here come from a human donor with alopecia areata. Both conserved end residues are part of each CDR3. D genes are given only for firm matches. Not every row has a clone size; where given, it reads once, few, many or a size class.

abundance: NA; v_gene: TRBV27; j_gene: TRBJ1-5; d_gene: NA; CDR3aa: CASSLFAGQSTSPQHF; CDR3nt: TGTGCCAGCAGTTTATTCGCCGGGCAGAGTACATCGCCCCAGCATTTT
abundance: NA; v_gene: TRBV30; j_gene: TRBJ1-3; d_gene: NA; CDR3aa: CAWEDGASGNTIYF; CDR3nt: TGTGCCTGGGAGGACGGTGCCTCTGGAAACACCATATATTTT
abundance: NA; v_gene: TRBV4-3; j_gene: TRBJ1-2; d_gene: NA; CDR3aa: CASSQDSREYGYTF; CDR3nt: TGCGCCAGCAGCCAAGATTCCAGGGAATATGGCTACACCTTC
abundance: NA; v_gene: TRBV5-1; j_gene: TRBJ2-7; d_gene: NA; CDR3aa: CASSLVGDYEQYF; CDR3nt: TGCGCCAGCAGCTTGGTCGGGGACTACGAGCAGTACTTC
abundance: NA; v_gene: TRBV7-6; j_gene: TRBJ2-5; d_gene: NA; CDR3aa: CASSSRRTGETQYF; CDR3nt: TGTGCCAGCAGCTCGAGACGGACGGGGGAGACCCAGTACTTC
abundance: few; v_gene: TRBV27; j_gene: TRBJ1-5; d_gene: NA; CDR3aa: CASSRRQDSNQPQHF; CDR3nt: TGTGCCAGCAGTAGAAGACAGGATAGCAATCAGCCCCAGCATTTT
abundance: NA; v_gene: TRBV7-2; j_gene: TRBJ1-6; d_gene: NA; CDR3aa: CASSLGPLDNSPLHF; CDR3nt: TGTGCCAGCAGCTTAGGCCCGCTCGATAATTCACCCCTCCACTTT
abundance: NA; v_gene: TRBV7-3; j_gene: TRBJ2-5; d_gene: TRBD2; CDR3aa: CASSPGLAVETQYF; CDR3nt: TGTGCCAGCAGTCCTGGACTAGCGGTGGAGACCCAGTACTTC
abundance: NA; v_gene: TRBV7-9; j_gene: TRBJ2-4; d_gene: NA; CDR3aa: CASSLLLAKNIQYF; CDR3nt: TGTGCCAGCAGCCTCCTTCTGGCCAAAAACATTCAGTACTTC
abundance: NA; v_gene: TRBV27; j_gene: TRBJ1-2; d_gene: TRBD1; CDR3aa: CASNRGLNGYTF; CDR3nt: TGTGCCAGCAACAGGGGCTTGAATGGCTACACCTTC
abundance: NA; v_gene: TRBV4-2; j_gene: TRBJ2-3; d_gene: TRBD1; CDR3aa: CASSQDPGQSTDTQYF; CDR3nt: TGTGCCAGCAGCCAAGATCCGGGACAGAGCACAGATACGCAGTATTTT
abundance: few; v_gene: TRBV5-1; j_gene: TRBJ2-5; d_gene: TRBD1; CDR3aa: CASSLTGYGTQYF; CDR3nt: TGCGCCAGCAGCCTGACAGGGTACGGAACCCAGTACTTC
abundance: NA; v_gene: TRBV4-2; j_gene: TRBJ1-2; d_gene: NA; CDR3aa: CASSQEGRVNGYTF; CDR3nt: TGTGCCAGCAGCCAAGAGGGCAGGGTGAATGGCTACACCTTC
abundance: NA; v_gene: TRBV5-1; j_gene: TRBJ2-1; d_gene: TRBD2; CDR3aa: CASKFFGTSADNEQFF; CDR3nt: TGCGCCAGCAAATTTTTTGGGACTAGCGCGGACAATGAGCAGTTCTTC
abundance: NA; v_gene: TRBV30; j_gene: TRBJ2-5; d_gene: NA; CDR3aa: CAWSRRRAETQYF; CDR3nt: TGTGCCTGGAGTCGGAGGAGGGCAGAGACCCAGTACTTC
abundance: NA; v_gene: TRBV29-1; j_gene: TRBJ2-7; d_gene: NA; CDR3aa: CSVDLGDYEQYF; CDR3nt: TGCAGCGTTGACCTGGGGGACTACGAGCAGTACTTC
abundance: few; v_gene: TRBV14; j_gene: TRBJ2-7; d_gene: NA; CDR3aa: CASSQVTTYEQYF; CDR3nt: TGTGCCAGCAGCCAAGTGACAACCTACGAGCAGTACTTC
abundance: few; v_gene: TRBV11-1; j_gene: TRBJ2-1; d_gene: NA; CDR3aa: CASSLPGRDEQFF; CDR3nt: TGTGCCAGCAGCTTACCCGGAAGGGATGAGCAGTTCTTC
abundance: few; v_gene: TRBV30; j_gene: TRBJ2-7; d_gene: NA; CDR3aa: CAWIGGGIRREQYF; CDR3nt: TGTGCCTGGATTGGCGGAGGGATTAGGCGCGAGCAGTACTTC
abundance: few; v_gene: TRBV23-1; j_gene: TRBJ2-2; d_gene: TRBD1; CDR3aa: CASSLYTDRWDTGELFF; CDR3nt: TGCGCCAGCAGTCTTTATACGGACAGGTGGGACACCGGGGAGCTGTTTTTT
abundance: few; v_gene: TRBV5-1; j_gene: TRBJ2-1; d_gene: TRBD2; CDR3aa: CASSLATSGVNEQFF; CDR3nt: TGCGCCAGCAGCTTGGCCACTAGCGGGGTCAATGAGCAGTTCTTC
abundance: NA; v_gene: TRBV9; j_gene: TRBJ1-2; d_gene: NA; CDR3aa: CASSVGQAVRGYGYTF; CDR3nt: TGTGCCAGCAGCGTAGGGCAGGCGGTGCGGGGCTATGGCTACACCTTC
abundance: NA; v_gene: TRBV2; j_gene: TRBJ1-2; d_gene: NA; CDR3aa: CASSLQGDYGYTF; CDR3nt: TGTGCCAGCAGTTTACAGGGTGACTATGGCTACACCTTC
abundance: few; v_gene: TRBV7-9; j_gene: TRBJ1-2; d_gene: TRBD1; CDR3aa: CASSQLRGLDGYTF; CDR3nt: TGTGCCAGCAGCCAACTCAGGGGGCTAGATGGCTACACCTTC
abundance: NA; v_gene: TRBV28; j_gene: TRBJ2-7; d_gene: TRBD2; CDR3aa: CASRRAGGRVYEQYF; CDR3nt: TGTGCCAGCAGGCGGGCCGGCGGGAGGGTTTACGAGCAGTACTTC
abundance: NA; v_gene: TRBV2; j_gene: TRBJ2-7; d_gene: TRBD1; CDR3aa: CASRPSGQSYEQYF; CDR3nt: TGTGCCAGCAGGCCGTCGGGACAGTCTTACGAGCAGTACTTC
abundance: NA; v_gene: TRBV7-7; j_gene: TRBJ2-3; d_gene: NA; CDR3aa: CASSRSLGDTQYF; CDR3nt: TGTGCCAGCAGCCGTAGCCTGGGGGATACGCAGTATTTT
abundance: NA; v_gene: TRBV7-9; j_gene: TRBJ2-2; d_gene: NA; CDR3aa: CASSLLQIGQSGGELFF; CDR3nt: TGTGCCAGCAGCTTACTGCAAATCGGACAGTCGGGCGGGGAGCTGTTTTTT
abundance: many; v_gene: TRBV7-2; j_gene: TRBJ2-5; d_gene: NA; CDR3aa: CASSLAVRLGETQYF; CDR3nt: TGTGCCAGCAGCTTAGCGGTCCGCCTGGGGGAGACCCAGTACTTC
abundance: NA; v_gene: TRBV29-1; j_gene: TRBJ1-1; d_gene: NA; CDR3aa: CSVVRSILNTEAFF; CDR3nt: TGCAGCGTTGTTAGGTCGATTTTGAACACTGAAGCTTTCTTT
abundance: NA; v_gene: TRBV5-1; j_gene: TRBJ2-1; d_gene: TRBD2; CDR3aa: CASSLGGTGTSGRRVYNEQFF; CDR3nt: TGCGCCAGCAGCTTGGGGGGAACCGGGACTAGCGGGAGGCGTGTCTACAATGAGCAGTTCTTC
abundance: NA; v_gene: TRBV7-9; j_gene: TRBJ1-3; d_gene: TRBD1; CDR3aa: CASSSGQNSGNTIYF; CDR3nt: TGTGCCAGCAGCTCGGGACAGAACTCTGGAAACACCATATATTTT
abundance: NA; v_gene: TRBV7-2; j_gene: TRBJ2-1; d_gene: NA; CDR3aa: CASSRGAGTYNEQFF; CDR3nt: TGTGCCAGCAGCCGTGGGGCAGGTACCTACAATGAGCAGTTCTTC
abundance: few; v_gene: TRBV18; j_gene: TRBJ1-2; d_gene: NA; CDR3aa: CASSPEEPKGYTF; CDR3nt: TGTGCCAGCTCACCAGAGGAGCCTAAAGGCTACACCTTC
abundance: once; v_gene: TRBV6-6; j_gene: TRBJ2-6; d_gene: TRBD1; CDR3aa: CASSKDRAGANVLTF; CDR3nt: TGTGCCAGCAGTAAGGACAGGGCCGGGGCCAACGTCCTGACTTTC
abundance: few; v_gene: TRBV30; j_gene: TRBJ1-1; d_gene: TRBD1; CDR3aa: CAWRRQGGENTEAFF; CDR3nt: TGTGCCTGGAGGCGACAGGGGGGCGAGAACACTGAAGCTTTCTTT
abundance: NA; v_gene: TRBV5-1; j_gene: TRBJ2-2; d_gene: NA; CDR3aa: CASSLLSSGGELFF; CDR3nt: TGCGCCAGCAGCTTGCTCTCCTCAGGCGGGGAGCTGTTTTTT
abundance: NA; v_gene: TRBV29-1; j_gene: TRBJ1-2; d_gene: TRBD1; CDR3aa: CSSSGTGGAKHGYTF; CDR3nt: TGCAGCTCAAGTGGGACAGGGGGCGCAAAGCATGGCTACACCTTC
abundance: few; v_gene: TRBV19; j_gene: TRBJ2-7; d_gene: TRBD1; CDR3aa: CASSMTGATSYEQYF; CDR3nt: TGTGCCAGTAGTATGACAGGGGCGACTTCCTACGAGCAGTACTTC
abundance: NA; v_gene: TRBV4-1; j_gene: TRBJ1-2; d_gene: NA; CDR3aa: CASSQGGRNYGYTF; CDR3nt: TGTGCCAGCAGCCAAGGTGGACGGAACTATGGCTACACCTTC
abundance: NA; v_gene: TRBV7-9; j_gene: TRBJ2-3; d_gene: NA; CDR3aa: CASSLTGVGTDTQYF; CDR3nt: TGTGCCAGCAGCTTAACCGGGGTCGGCACAGATACGCAGTATTTT
abundance: NA; v_gene: TRBV2; j_gene: TRBJ1-5; d_gene: NA; CDR3aa: CASQGRGRSNQPQHF; CDR3nt: TGTGCCAGCCAGGGCAGGGGCCGAAGCAATCAGCCCCAGCATTTT
abundance: NA; v_gene: TRBV14; j_gene: TRBJ2-7; d_gene: NA; CDR3aa: CASSQDVNRVYEQYF; CDR3nt: TGTGCCAGCAGCCAAGATGTTAACAGAGTTTACGAGCAGTACTTC
abundance: NA; v_gene: TRBV15; j_gene: TRBJ2-1; d_gene: NA; CDR3aa: CATSRDPGLTYNEQFF; CDR3nt: TGTGCCACCAGCAGAGATCCGGGCCTAACCTACAATGAGCAGTTCTTC
abundance: NA; v_gene: TRBV7-9; j_gene: TRBJ2-1; d_gene: NA; CDR3aa: CASQQGFVDNEQFF; CDR3nt: TGTGCCAGCCAACAGGGATTCGTCGACAATGAGCAGTTCTTC
abundance: NA; v_gene: TRBV2; j_gene: TRBJ2-3; d_gene: TRBD2; CDR3aa: CASTRGYPTDTQYF; CDR3nt: TGTGCCAGTACGCGGGGGTACCCCACAGATACGCAGTATTTT
abundance: NA; v_gene: TRBV5-6; j_gene: TRBJ2-3; d_gene: TRBD1; CDR3aa: CASSGQGAELDTQYF; CDR3nt: TGTGCCAGCAGCGGACAGGGTGCAGAGCTGGATACGCAGTATTTT
abundance: NA; v_gene: TRBV28; j_gene: TRBJ1-2; d_gene: TRBD1; CDR3aa: CASSLQGASNYGYTF; CDR3nt: TGTGCCAGCAGTTTACAGGGGGCATCCAACTATGGCTACACCTTC
abundance: once; v_gene: TRBV27; j_gene: TRBJ2-7; d_gene: TRBD2; CDR3aa: CASSRLSGAVYEQYF; CDR3nt: TGTGCCAGCAGTAGACTTAGCGGGGCGGTCTACGAGCAGTACTTC
abundance: few; v_gene: TRBV5-6; j_gene: TRBJ1-5; d_gene: NA; CDR3aa: CASSLKTATHSGPQHF; CDR3nt: TGTGCCAGCAGCTTGAAGACGGCAACTCATTCCGGGCCCCAGCATTTT